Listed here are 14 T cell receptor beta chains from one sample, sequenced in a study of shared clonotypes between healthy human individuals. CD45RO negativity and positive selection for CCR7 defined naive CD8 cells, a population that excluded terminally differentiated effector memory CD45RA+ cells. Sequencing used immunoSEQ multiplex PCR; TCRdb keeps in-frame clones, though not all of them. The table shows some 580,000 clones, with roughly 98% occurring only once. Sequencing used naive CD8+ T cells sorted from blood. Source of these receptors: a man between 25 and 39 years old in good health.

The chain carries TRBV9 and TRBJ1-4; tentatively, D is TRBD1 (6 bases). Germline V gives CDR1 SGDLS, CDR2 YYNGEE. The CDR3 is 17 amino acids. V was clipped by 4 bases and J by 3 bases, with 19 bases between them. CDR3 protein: CASSTEDSRTANEKLFF. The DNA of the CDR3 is TGTGCCAGCAGCACCGAGGACAGCCGCACGGCTAATGAAAAACTGTTTTTT.

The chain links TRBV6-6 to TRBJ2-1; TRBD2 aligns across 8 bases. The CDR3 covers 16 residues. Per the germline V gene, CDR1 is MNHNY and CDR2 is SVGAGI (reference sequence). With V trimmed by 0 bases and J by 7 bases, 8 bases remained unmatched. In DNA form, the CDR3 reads TGTGCCAGCAGTTACTCTGTCGGGAGGGCCGAAAATGAGCAGTTCTTC. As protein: CASSYSVGRAENEQFF.

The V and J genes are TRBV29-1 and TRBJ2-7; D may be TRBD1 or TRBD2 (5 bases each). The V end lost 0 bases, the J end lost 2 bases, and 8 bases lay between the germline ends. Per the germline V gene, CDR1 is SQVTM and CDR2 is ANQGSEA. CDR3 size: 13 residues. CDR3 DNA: TGCAGCGTTGAAGACCGGGACCCCTACGAGCAGTACTTC. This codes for CSVEDRDPYEQYF.

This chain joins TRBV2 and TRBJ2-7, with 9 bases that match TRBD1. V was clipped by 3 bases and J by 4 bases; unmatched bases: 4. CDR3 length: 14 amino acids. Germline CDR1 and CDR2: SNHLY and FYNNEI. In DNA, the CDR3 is TGTGCCAGCAGTGAGCGGGACAGGGTTTACGAGCAGTACTTC. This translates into CASSERDRVYEQYF.

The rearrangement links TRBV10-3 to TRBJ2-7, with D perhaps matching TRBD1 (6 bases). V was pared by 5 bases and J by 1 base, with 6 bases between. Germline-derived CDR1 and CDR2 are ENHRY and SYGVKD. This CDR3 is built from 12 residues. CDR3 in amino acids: CAISQGSYEQYF. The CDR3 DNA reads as TGTGCCATCAGTCAGGGGTCCTACGAGCAGTACTTC.

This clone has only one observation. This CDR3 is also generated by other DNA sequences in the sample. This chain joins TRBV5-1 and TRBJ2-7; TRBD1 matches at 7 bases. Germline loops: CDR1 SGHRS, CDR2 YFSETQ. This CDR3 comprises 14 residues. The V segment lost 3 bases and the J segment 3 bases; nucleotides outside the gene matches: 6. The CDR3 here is CASSSRQGNYEQYF. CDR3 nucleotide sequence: TGCGCCAGCAGCTCCCGACAGGGTAACTACGAGCAGTACTTC. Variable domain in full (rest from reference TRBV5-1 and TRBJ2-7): KAGVTQTPRYLIKTRGQQVTLSCSPISGHRSVSWYQQTPGQGLQFLFEYFSETQRNKGNFPGRFSGRQFSNSRSEMNVSTLELGDSALYLCASSSRQGNYEQYFGPGTRLTVT.

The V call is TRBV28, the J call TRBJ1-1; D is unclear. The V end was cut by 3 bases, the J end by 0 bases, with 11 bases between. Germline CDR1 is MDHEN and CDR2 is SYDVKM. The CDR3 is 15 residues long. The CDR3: CASSFGFTVNTEAFF. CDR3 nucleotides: TGTGCCAGCAGTTTTGGTTTTACAGTGAACACTGAAGCTTTCTTT. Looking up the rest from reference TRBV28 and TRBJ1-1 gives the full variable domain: DVKVTQSSRYLVKRTGEKVFLECVQDMDHENMFWYRQDPGLGLRLIYFSYDVKMKEKGDIPEGYSVSREKKERFSLILESASTNQTSMYLCASSFGFTVNTEAFFGQGTRLTVV.

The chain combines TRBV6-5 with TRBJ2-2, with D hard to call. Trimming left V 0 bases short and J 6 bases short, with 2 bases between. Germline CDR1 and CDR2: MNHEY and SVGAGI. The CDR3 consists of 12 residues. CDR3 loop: CASSYSPGELFF. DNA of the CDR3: TGTGCCAGCAGTTACTCTCCCGGGGAGCTGTTTTTT.

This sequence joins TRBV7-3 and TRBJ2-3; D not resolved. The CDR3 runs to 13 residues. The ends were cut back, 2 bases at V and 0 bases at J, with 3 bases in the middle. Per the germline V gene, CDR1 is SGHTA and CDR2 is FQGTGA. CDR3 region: CASSLFSTDTQYF. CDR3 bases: TGTGCCAGCAGCTTATTCAGCACAGATACGCAGTATTTT.

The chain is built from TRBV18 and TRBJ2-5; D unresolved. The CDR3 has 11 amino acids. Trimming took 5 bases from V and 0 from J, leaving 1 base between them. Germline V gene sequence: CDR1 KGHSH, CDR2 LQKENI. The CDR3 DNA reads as TGTGCCAGCTCAAACCAAGAGACCCAGTACTTC. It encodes CASSNQETQYF.

CDR3 sequence reads: CASSQQLGNTEAFF. For the CDR3, the DNA is TGCGCCAGCAGCCAGCAGCTAGGGAACACTGAAGCTTTCTTT. The chain couples TRBV4-3 to TRBJ1-1; D is uncertain. Trimming removed 3 bases at V and 1 base at J, with 9 bases between. Germline CDR1 is LGHNA and CDR2 is YSLEER. The CDR3 length is 14 residues.

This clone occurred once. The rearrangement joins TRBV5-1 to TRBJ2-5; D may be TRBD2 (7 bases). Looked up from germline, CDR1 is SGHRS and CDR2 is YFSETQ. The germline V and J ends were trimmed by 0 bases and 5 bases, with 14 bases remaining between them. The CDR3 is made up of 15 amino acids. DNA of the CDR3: TGCGCCAGCAGCTTGGAGGCCAGGGGAGGGGAGACCCAGTACTTC. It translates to CASSLEARGGETQYF.

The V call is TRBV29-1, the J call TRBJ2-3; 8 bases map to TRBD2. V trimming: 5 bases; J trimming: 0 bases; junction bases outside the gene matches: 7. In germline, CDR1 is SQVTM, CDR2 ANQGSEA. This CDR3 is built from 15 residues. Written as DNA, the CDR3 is TGCAGCGTTTGGCCAGCGGGAGTGAGCACAGATACGCAGTATTTT. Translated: CSVWPAGVSTDTQYF.

The CDR3 reads CAWSAPWTESYEQYF. The CDR3 DNA follows: TGTGCCTGGTCCGCTCCCTGGACGGAATCCTACGAGCAGTACTTC. This chain uses TRBV30 with TRBJ2-7; no firm D call. Between the trimmed V and J ends, which lost 5 bases and 1 base, there was a span of 18 bases. In germline, CDR1 is GTSNPN, CDR2 SVGIG (reference sequence). The CDR3 is made up of 15 amino acids.